Detailed here is one T cell receptor (beta chain). Its target is not known. This sample stems from a study of memory CD4+ T cells and cytomegalovirus serostatus. Study in general: This sample comes from healthy Belgian adults, about nine CMV seropositive, 24 seronegative. Study-wide findings and caveats: The CMV-associated TCR signature appears largely within the CD4+ memory repertoire. CMV serostatus prediction reached median AUC around 0.95, or 0.9 with US-trained model.

The sort gate was single viable CD3+CD4+CD8-CD45RO+ cells for memory CD4+ T cells. Serostatus was set by detecting CMV pp150, pp28, p38, p52 IgG. Clones were sequenced by immunoSEQ multiplex PCR, and TCRdb holds only the in-frame ones, with some missing. Among about 58,000 clones listed, under 90% were seen once. The germline V gene encodes CDR1 SEHNR and CDR2 FQNEAQ (reference sequence). The CDR3 runs to 16 residues. The trim removed 2 bases at V and 0 bases at J, leaving 2 bases unmatched. The receptor comes from an adult in good health and CMV-seronegative. Some clones in this sample may be carry-over from other donors' samples. The specimen sequenced was memory CD4+ T cells from blood. This rearrangement joins TRBV7-9 to TRBJ2-5; 11 bases align to TRBD2. CDR3 in amino acids: CASSLRGLADQETQYF. The CDR3 DNA reads as TGTGCCAGCAGCTTACGGGGACTAGCGGACCAAGAGACCCAGTACTTC.